Following are 30 T cell receptor beta chains from one sample sequenced in a study of blood T cell repertoires in COVID-19. Libraries were prepared by immunoSEQ multiplex PCR; TCRdb keeps only in-frame clonotypes and omits some of them. The sample carries approximately 330,000 clones, 70% to 90% recorded once. Sequenced sample: peripheral blood. Every receptor here comes from a woman aged 45-59 years with active or convalescent COVID-19.

This chain uses TRBV5-8 with TRBJ1-2; D is uncertain. Trimming shortened V by 3 bases and J by 4 bases, and 10 bases separated the two germline ends. This CDR3 spans 13 amino acids. CDR1 SGHTS and CDR2 YDEGEE come from the germline V gene. CDR3 nucleotides: TGTGCCAGCAGCTCCTTATCCCGCTATGGCTACACCTTC. This translates into CASSSLSRYGYTF.

V and J are TRBV7-8 and TRBJ2-3, with TRBD2 identical over 9 bases. CDR1 and CDR2 (germline): SGHVS, FQNEAQ. The CDR3 spans 16 residues. Germline trimming cut 1 base from V and 7 bases from J; bases unmatched to any gene: 9. The CDR3: CASSLGRGRAGNTQYF. The DNA for the CDR3 is TGTGCCAGCAGCTTAGGCCGCGGGAGGGCTGGGAATACGCAGTATTTT.

This rearrangement joins TRBV10-2 to TRBJ1-1, with TRBD1 matching 7 bases. From germline, CDR1 is WSHSY and CDR2 SAAADI. The CDR3 runs to 14 residues. J lost 8 bases, V lost 5 bases, and 11 bases had no gene match. In DNA form, the CDR3 reads TGCGCCAGCAGTCGGGACAGAGCACCGGGGGAAGCTTTCTTT. Translation gives CASSRDRAPGEAFF.

This clone was seen once. DNA of the CDR3: TGTGCCAGCAGCCCGGGGACAGTCTACGAGCAGTACTTC. Protein: CASSPGTVYEQYF. J is TRBJ2-7 and V is TRBV3-1 (or the pseudogene TRBV3-2), with 7 positions matching TRBD1. CDR1 and CDR2 from the germline V gene are LGHDT and YNNKEL (reference sequence). This CDR3 is built from 13 residues. Unmatched junction bases numbered 3, after V lost 4 bases and J lost 3 bases.

The chain links TRBV29-1 to TRBJ2-1; TRBD2 matches at 13 bases. There are 18 residues in the CDR3. CDR1 is SQVTM and CDR2 is ANQGSEA in the germline V gene. V lost 5 bases to trimming and J lost 4 bases; unmatched junction nucleotides: 14. In nucleotides, the CDR3 is TGCAGCGTTCCCTCCGGGACTAGCGGGAATGGGGTTTACAATGAGCAGTTCTTC. It specifies CSVPSGTSGNGVYNEQFF.

The chain combines TRBV19 with TRBJ1-6; 9 bases are a match to TRBD1. Looked up from germline, CDR1 is LNHDA and CDR2 is SQIVND (reference sequence). The CDR3 spans 14 residues. J was trimmed by 7 bases and V by 6 bases; bases with no gene match: 4. CDR3 bases: TGTGCCAGTAGCAGGGACAGGGAGAATTCACCCCTCCACTTT. Translation gives CASSRDRENSPLHF.

The V gene is TRBV5-8, the J gene TRBJ1-2, with 9 bases identical to TRBD1. J gave up 5 bases and V 1 base, and 6 bases lay outside the gene matches. Germline V gene data show CDR1 as SGHTS and CDR2 as YDEGEE. The CDR3 consists of 15 residues. The CDR3 DNA reads as TGTGCCAGCAGCTTGAGGTTGACAGGGGGATATGGCTACACCTTC. Amino acids: CASSLRLTGGYGYTF.

This clone was observed a handful of times. The rearrangement links TRBV10-3 to TRBJ2-2; D gene uncertain. The V end was cut by 9 bases, the J end by 5 bases, with 10 bases between. Germline V gene lookup returns CDR1 ENHRY and CDR2 SYGVKD. The CDR3 sequence is 12 residues long. The CDR3, as DNA: TGTGCCATAGCGCGACTGACCGGGGAGCTGTTTTTT. It translates to CAIARLTGELFF.

The chain couples TRBV7-9 to TRBJ2-7, with a weak D call TRBD2 (6 bases). Trimming left V 5 bases short and J 3 bases short, with 8 bases between. Germline assignment: CDR1 SEHNR and CDR2 FQNEAQ (reference sequence). The CDR3 contains 12 residues. The CDR3 DNA is TGTGCCAGCAGCGGCGGGAACTACGAGCAGTACTTC. As protein: CASSGGNYEQYF.

The chain carries TRBV7-2 and TRBJ2-2, with 11 bases identical to TRBD2. J gave up 0 bases and V 4 bases, and 10 bases lay outside the gene matches. The CDR3 spans 19 residues. Germline CDR1 SGHTA, CDR2 FQGNSA. CDR3 DNA: TGTGCCAGCAGCTCAGGCAGGGCTAGCGGGAGGACGAACACCGGGGAGCTGTTTTTT. It is translated as CASSSGRASGRTNTGELFF.

The chain recombines TRBV30 with TRBJ1-3; D gene uncertain. Germline V gene sequence: CDR1 GTSNPN, CDR2 SVGIG (reference sequence). The length of the CDR3 is 11 residues. The V end was cut by 3 bases, the J end by 12 bases, with 12 bases between. The chain's CDR3 is CAWSADPVIYF. CDR3 coding DNA: TGTGCCTGGAGCGCCGATCCAGTCATATATTTT.

The gene calls are TRBV6-5 and TRBJ1-2, with TRBD1 matching over 7 bases. J lost 4 bases, V lost 6 bases, and 2 bases had no gene match. Germline V CDR1 and CDR2: MNHEY, SVGAGI. This CDR3 comprises 12 residues. CDR3: CASRRDSYGYTF. The DNA of the CDR3 is TGTGCCAGCAGAAGGGACAGCTATGGCTACACCTTC.

The V and J genes are TRBV7-2 and TRBJ2-3; the match to TRBD2 covers 7 bases. CDR1 SGHTA and CDR2 FQGNSA come from the germline V gene. This CDR3 is 15 amino acids long. After removal of 7 bases from V and 6 bases from J, the junction contained 13 bases not matched to a gene. For the CDR3, the DNA is TGTGCCAGCACCCTCTGGGGGGGGATGGTGGATACGCAGTATTTT. Amino acid sequence: CASTLWGGMVDTQYF.

The chain links TRBV4-1 to TRBJ1-1; D unresolved. V lost 4 bases to trimming and J lost 1 base, with 13 bases between them. The CDR3 extends over 15 amino acids. Germline V gene data show CDR1 as MGHRA and CDR2 as YSYEKL. The CDR3 DNA follows: TGCGCCAGCAGCCCGCGACTGACTTCGAACACTGAAGCTTTCTTT. As protein: CASSPRLTSNTEAFF.

This clone was observed a handful of times. The J gene is TRBJ2-1, the V gene TRBV5-4, with D possibly TRBD2 on 5 matching bases. The CDR3 is 14 amino acids. Deletions cut 0 bases from V and 10 bases from J, with 14 bases between. Germline CDR1 reads SGHNT; CDR2 reads YYREEE (reference sequence). DNA for the CDR3: TGTGCCAGCAGCTTGGTCGGTCTACCGGGAGAGCAGTTCTTC. It is translated as CASSLVGLPGEQFF.

The V gene is TRBV7-9, the J gene TRBJ2-7, with 10 positions matching TRBD2. This CDR3 has 13 amino acids. Germline V gene sequence: CDR1 SEHNR, CDR2 FQNEAQ (reference sequence). V shed 5 bases and J 6 bases; nucleotides not matched to a gene: 4. The CDR3 sequence is CASSPGTSVEQYF. The CDR3 DNA reads TGTGCCAGCAGCCCCGGGACTAGCGTCGAGCAGTACTTC.

This rearrangement joins TRBV5-6 to TRBJ1-2; D is uncertain. The CDR3 runs to 13 residues. The germline V gene encodes CDR1 SGHDT and CDR2 YYEEEE. V lost 0 bases, J lost 6 bases, and 9 bases lay in between. The CDR3 DNA is TGTGCCAGCAGCTTGGATATCGAGAATGGCTACACCTTC. Amino acid sequence: CASSLDIENGYTF.

The chain recombines TRBV25-1 with TRBJ1-6; 7 nucleotides agree with TRBD1. Germline V lookup: CDR1 MGHDK, CDR2 SYGVNS. The CDR3 spans 14 residues. After removal of 3 bases from V and 7 bases from J, the junction contained 3 bases not matched to a gene. The CDR3 protein is CASSESRGNSPLHF. DNA for the CDR3: TGTGCCAGCAGTGAGTCCAGGGGGAATTCACCCCTCCACTTT.

V gene TRBV24-1 combines with J gene TRBJ1-5; 8 nucleotides align to TRBD1. The germline V gene encodes CDR1 KGHDR and CDR2 SFDVKD. This CDR3 has 14 amino acids. V shed 4 bases, J shed 5 bases, and the junction held 3 bases outside the gene matches. The CDR3 protein is CATSDLQGDQPQHF. CDR3 nucleotides: TGTGCCACCAGTGACTTACAGGGGGATCAGCCCCAGCATTTT.

The chain links TRBV10-3 to TRBJ2-1, with TRBD2 identical over 14 bases. Germline V CDR1 and CDR2: ENHRY, SYGVKD. CDR3 length equals 17 residues. The trim removed 0 bases at V and 6 bases at J, leaving 4 bases unmatched. CDR3 nucleotide sequence: TGTGCCATCAGTGAGTCAACGACTAGCGGGGGGGGCAATGAGCAGTTCTTC. It is translated as CAISESTTSGGGNEQFF.

The V gene is TRBV9, the J gene TRBJ1-3; 7 bases map to TRBD1. Germline V CDR1 and CDR2: SGDLS, YYNGEE. The CDR3 spans 17 residues. Germline trimming cut 2 bases from V and 2 bases from J; bases unmatched to any gene: 10. The CDR3 is CASSVTGAASTGNTIYF. The CDR3 DNA sequence: TGTGCCAGCAGCGTCACAGGGGCCGCTTCAACTGGAAACACCATATATTTT.

The sample holds one count of this clone. The J gene is TRBJ1-5, the V gene TRBV5-3; TRBD1 is a possible D gene (5 bases). TRBV5-3 is an open reading frame, and its role is uncertain. Deletions cut 4 bases from V and 4 bases from J, with 15 bases between. The CDR3 extends over 15 amino acids. As DNA, the CDR3 is TGTGCCAGAAGCGCGGGACCGAACTCGAATCAGCCCCAGCATTTT. It translates to CARSAGPNSNQPQHF.

This clone was seen a single time. The chain recombines TRBV25-1 with TRBJ2-1; no reliable D call. This CDR3 has 12 amino acids. The germline gives CDR1 MGHDK, CDR2 SYGVNS. Between the trimmed V and J ends, which lost 6 bases and 10 bases, there was a span of 13 bases. CDR3 coding DNA: TGTGCCAGCAGGACTTTAACTGGAGAGCAGTTCTTC. Amino acid sequence: CASRTLTGEQFF.

The V call is TRBV27, the J call TRBJ1-1, with TRBD1 as a possible D gene (6 bases). In germline, CDR1 is MNHEY, CDR2 SMNVEV (reference sequence). The CDR3 is 14 residues long. V lost 3 bases, J lost 0 bases, and 8 bases lay in between. CDR3 sequence: CASSFQGLNTEAFF. The DNA of the CDR3 is TGTGCCAGCAGTTTTCAGGGGTTGAACACTGAAGCTTTCTTT.

The chain is built from TRBV10-1 and TRBJ1-2; D uncertain. V lost 6 bases and J 8 bases, leaving 7 bases between the germline ends. This CDR3 comprises 10 residues. Germline-derived CDR1 and CDR2 are WNHNN and SYGVQD (reference sequence). CDR3 nucleotides: TGCGCCAGCAGACTGAGGGGCTACACCTTC. This encodes CASRLRGYTF.

This chain joins TRBV12-3 or TRBV12-4 and TRBJ2-2; TRBD2 agrees at 8 bases. V gave up 6 bases and J gave up 6 bases; unmatched junction bases: 3. The CDR3 has 13 amino acids. The CDR3 bases are TGTGCCAGCAGCCATAGCGGGGCCGGGGAGCTGTTTTTT. Amino acids: CASSHSGAGELFF.

This clone has a handful of counts. The V gene is TRBV15, the J gene TRBJ2-1; 11 positions agree with TRBD2. Germline V gene lookup returns CDR1 LNHNV and CDR2 YYDKDF (reference sequence). This CDR3 has 16 amino acids. With V trimmed by 2 bases and J by 3 bases, 3 bases remained unmatched. CDR3 amino acids: CATSRLAGGIYNEQFF. The CDR3 DNA reads TGTGCCACCAGCAGACTAGCGGGAGGTATCTACAATGAGCAGTTCTTC. Filled out from reference TRBV15 and TRBJ2-1, the complete variable domain reads DAMVIQNPRYQVTQFGKPVTLSCSQTLNHNVMYWYQQKSSQAPKLLFHYYDKDFNNEADTPDNFQSRRPNTSFCFLDIRSPGLGDTAMYLCATSRLAGGIYNEQFFGPGTRLTVL.

The V gene is TRBV24-1, the J gene TRBJ1-3; TRBD1 aligns across 9 bases. The CDR3 is made up of 17 amino acids. Germline V gives CDR1 KGHDR, CDR2 SFDVKD. V shed 1 base, J shed 0 bases, and the junction held 3 bases outside the gene matches. The CDR3 protein is CATSDLRDRASGNTIYF. The CDR3 region has the DNA TGTGCCACCAGTGATTTAAGGGACAGGGCCTCTGGAAACACCATATATTTT.

The gene calls are TRBV30 and TRBJ1-2; possibly TRBD1 for D (6 bases). This CDR3 has 14 amino acids. Looked up from germline, CDR1 is GTSNPN and CDR2 is SVGIG (reference sequence). The V and J ends lost 4 bases and 2 bases respectively, with 14 bases between them. CDR3 sequence (DNA): TGTGCCTGGACAGAACAGGGATCCAACTATGGCTACACCTTC. Translated, it gives CAWTEQGSNYGYTF.

The gene calls are TRBV24-1 and TRBJ2-7, with D possibly matching TRBD1 (6 bases). The germline gives CDR1 KGHDR, CDR2 SFDVKD. This CDR3 is built from 14 residues. Trimming shortened V by 1 base and J by 4 bases, and 10 bases separated the two germline ends. The CDR3 sequence is CATSDLQGEYEQYF. CDR3 bases: TGTGCCACCAGTGATTTACAGGGTGAGTACGAGCAGTACTTC.